This is a list of T cell receptor beta chains from one sample in a study of human T cells and chemical hapten exposure. One entry per CDR3 protein, called by TCRdb with MiXCR from the RACE reads. Here the sample spans 150,000 to 200,000 distinct CDR3 sequences, more than 12% being singletons. Sequencing was performed on whole blood, taken in connection with sensitization to the hapten diphenylcyclopropenone (DPC). Receptor source: a woman in her 30s with alopecia areata. Some clones in this sample may be carry-over from other donors' samples. The CDR3 runs from the conserved cysteine through the conserved F or W. A D gene is named only where the DNA matches it firmly. Expanded clones are given a class, and other clones once, few, many or no size at all.

TRBD2,-,TRBJ2-5,TRBV7-8,CASSSGGLASRETQYF,TGTGCCAGCAGCTCCGGGGGACTAGCGAGCAGGGAGACCCAGTACTTC
-,few,TRBJ2-7,TRBV19,CASSISRGGYEQYF,TGTGCCAGTAGTATTAGCAGGGGCGGCTACGAGCAGTACTTC
-,-,TRBJ1-5,TRBV9,CASSVVDTGPQHF,TGTGCCAGCAGCGTAGTTGACACCGGGCCCCAGCATTTT
-,many,TRBJ1-2,TRBV28,CASSFHGTHGYTF,TGTGCCAGCAGTTTCCACGGGACCCATGGCTACACCTTC
TRBD1,-,TRBJ1-1,TRBV29-1,CSAGDSLNTEAFF,TGCAGCGCTGGGGACAGCCTGAACACTGAAGCTTTCTTT
-,-,TRBJ1-4,TRBV9,CASSMGDEKLFF,TGTGCCAGCAGCATGGGGGATGAAAAACTGTTTTTT
-,few,TRBJ2-5,TRBV10-3,CAIGGSGETQYF,TGTGCCATCGGCGGTAGCGGTGAGACCCAGTACTTC
-,few,TRBJ1-2,TRBV11-2,CASSSQGTRNYGYTF,TGTGCCAGCAGCTCCCAGGGTACTCGTAACTATGGCTACACCTTC
-,-,TRBJ2-5,TRBV29-1,CSVDLVVKTQYF,TGCAGCGTTGACCTAGTCGTAAAGACCCAGTACTTC
-,-,TRBJ2-3,TRBV7-9,CASRETDTQYF,TGTGCCAGCAGGGAAACAGATACGCAGTATTTT
-,-,TRBJ1-2,TRBV20-1,CSAREGRDYGYTF,TGCAGTGCTAGAGAGGGACGGGACTATGGCTACACCTTC
-,few,TRBJ1-2,TRBV5-1,CASSLDHYGYTF,TGCGCCAGCAGCTTGGATCACTATGGCTACACCTTC
-,few,TRBJ2-3,TRBV5-1,CASSSTPMDTQYF,TGCGCCAGCAGCTCTACACCAATGGATACGCAGTATTTT
TRBD1,few,TRBJ2-7,TRBV11-2,CASSVTGTAAGQYF,TGTGCCAGCAGCGTTACAGGGACAGCTGCCGGGCAGTACTTC
-,-,TRBJ1-5,TRBV28,CASISWRQPQHF,TGTGCCAGCATTTCTTGGCGACAGCCCCAGCATTTT
TRBD1,-,TRBJ2-3,TRBV2,CASNTGTGGLDTQYF,TGTGCCAGCAATACCGGGACAGGGGGCTTAGATACGCAGTATTTT
TRBD1,few,TRBJ1-1,TRBV2,CASSGGTANTEAFF,TGTGCCAGCAGTGGTGGGACAGCCAACACTGAAGCTTTCTTT
TRBD2,-,TRBJ2-1,TRBV7-2,CASSPPGLAGGRGFF,TGTGCCAGCAGCCCCCCCGGACTAGCGGGAGGCCGGGGGTTCTTC
-,-,TRBJ2-3,TRBV6-5,CASSYFRGADTQYF,TGTGCCAGCAGTTACTTCAGGGGGGCAGATACGCAGTATTTT
-,-,TRBJ2-2,TRBV6-2/TRBV6-3,CASTSVVPGRQAGELFF,TGTGCCAGCACCTCCGTCGTCCCGGGGCGTCAGGCCGGGGAGCTGTTTTTT
-,-,TRBJ1-4,TRBV6-1,CASSEAGRTFNEKLFF,TGTGCCAGCAGTGAAGCCGGCCGGACGTTTAATGAAAAACTGTTTTTT
TRBD1,many,TRBJ2-7,TRBV24-1,CATSDSDRYEQYF,TGTGCCACCAGTGACTCGGACAGGTACGAGCAGTACTTC
TRBD1,few,TRBJ1-5,TRBV2,CASSDRGRNQPQHF,TGTGCCAGCAGTGATAGGGGGCGGAATCAGCCCCAGCATTTT
TRBD1,-,TRBJ1-6,TRBV7-9,CASSLAVGQNSPLHF,TGTGCCAGCAGCTTAGCTGTGGGACAGAATTCACCCCTCCACTTT
-,-,TRBJ1-5,TRBV3-1,CASSPGISQPQHF,TGTGCCAGCAGCCCGGGAATATCGCAGCCCCAGCATTTT
TRBD1,-,TRBJ1-2,TRBV6-1,CASSAGQVVTYGYTF,TGTGCCAGCAGTGCGGGACAGGTCGTGACCTATGGCTACACCTTC
-,many,TRBJ1-6,TRBV7-9,CASSPGRGDSPLHF,TGTGCCAGCAGCCCAGGTAGAGGGGATTCACCCCTCCACTTT
TRBD1,few,TRBJ1-1,TRBV7-2,CASRLDRANTEAFF,TGTGCCAGCAGACTGGACAGGGCGAACACTGAAGCTTTCTTT
TRBD2,-,TRBJ2-7,TRBV3-1,CASSQGLAAGEEQYF,TGTGCCAGCAGCCAAGGACTAGCCGCCGGGGAAGAGCAGTACTTC
-,few,TRBJ2-7,TRBV7-9,CASSQSGAPTYEQYF,TGTGCCAGCAGCCAGAGCGGTGCTCCCACCTACGAGCAGTACTTC
-,few,TRBJ2-7,TRBV5-8,CASSLVWREQYF,TGTGCCAGCAGCTTGGTGTGGAGGGAGCAGTACTTC
-,-,TRBJ2-1,TRBV9,CASSAQSREQFF,TGTGCCAGCAGCGCCCAGAGCAGAGAGCAGTTCTTC
-,few,TRBJ2-3,TRBV2,CASSSGIRTDTQYF,TGTGCCAGCAGTTCAGGGATTCGCACAGATACGCAGTATTTT
TRBD2,few,TRBJ2-1,TRBV6-1,CASRGASGGFGHEQFF,TGTGCCAGCAGGGGTGCTAGCGGGGGATTCGGGCATGAGCAGTTCTTC
-,-,TRBJ2-1,TRBV12-5,CASGLFPSTGAWPFF,TGTGCTAGTGGTTTATTCCCCTCCACGGGGGCATGGCCGTTCTTC